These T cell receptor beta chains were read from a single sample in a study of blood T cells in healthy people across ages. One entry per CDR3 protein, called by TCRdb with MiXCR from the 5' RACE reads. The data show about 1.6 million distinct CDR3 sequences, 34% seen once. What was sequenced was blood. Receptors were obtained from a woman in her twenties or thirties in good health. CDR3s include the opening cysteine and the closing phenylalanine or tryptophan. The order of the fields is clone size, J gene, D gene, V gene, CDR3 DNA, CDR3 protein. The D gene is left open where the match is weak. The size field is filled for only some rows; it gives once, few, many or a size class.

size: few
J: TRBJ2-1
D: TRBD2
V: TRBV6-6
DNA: TGTGCCAGCAGGGAGCCGAATAGCGGGAGGGCCTACAATGAGCAGTTCTTC
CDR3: CASREPNSGRAYNEQFF

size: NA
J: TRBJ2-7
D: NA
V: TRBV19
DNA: TGTGCCAGTCGACGGGACGGACCCTACGAGCAGTACTTC
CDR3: CASRRDGPYEQYF

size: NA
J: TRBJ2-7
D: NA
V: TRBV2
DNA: TGTGCCAGCAGTGGTAACTCGGGACCCTACGAGCAGTACTTC
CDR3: CASSGNSGPYEQYF

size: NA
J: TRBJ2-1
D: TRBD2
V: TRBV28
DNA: TGTGCCAGTAGTTACCCGGGACTAGCGGGAGACACTGAGCAGTTCTTC
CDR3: CASSYPGLAGDTEQFF

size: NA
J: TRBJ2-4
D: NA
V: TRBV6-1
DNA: TGTGCCAGCAGAGAACAGGGATCAAACATTCAGTACTTC
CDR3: CASREQGSNIQYF

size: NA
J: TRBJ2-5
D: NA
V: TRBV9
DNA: TGTGCCAGCAGCGTAGTGTCAGGTCCTCGAGAGACCCAGTACTTC
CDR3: CASSVVSGPRETQYF

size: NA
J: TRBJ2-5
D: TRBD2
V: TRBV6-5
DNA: TGTGCCAGCAGTTACTCGAGGCCCCAGCGGGGGGAACAAGAGACCCAGTACTTC
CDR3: CASSYSRPQRGEQETQYF

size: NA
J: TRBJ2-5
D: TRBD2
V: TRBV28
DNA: TGTGCCACCGGACTAGCTTGGGAGCAGTACTTC
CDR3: CATGLAWEQYF

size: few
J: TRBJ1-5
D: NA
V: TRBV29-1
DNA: TGCAGCGTTCGGGACTCGTCAAATAGCAATCAGCCCCAGCATTTT
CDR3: CSVRDSSNSNQPQHF

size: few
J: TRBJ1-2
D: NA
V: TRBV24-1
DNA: TGTGCCACCAGCGAGCCCTACAGGCACCAATATCCTAACTATGGCTACACCTTC
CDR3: CATSEPYRHQYPNYGYTF

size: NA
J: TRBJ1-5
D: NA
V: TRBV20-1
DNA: TGCAGTGCTACCGAAAGGGGATTACAGCCCCAGCATTTT
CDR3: CSATERGLQPQHF

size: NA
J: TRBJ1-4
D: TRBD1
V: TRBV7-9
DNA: TGTGCCAGCAGCCACCAGGGGGCAGGTGAAAAACTGTTTTTT
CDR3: CASSHQGAGEKLFF

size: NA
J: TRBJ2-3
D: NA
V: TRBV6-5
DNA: TGTGCCAGCAGTCCCAGCCTCGGGCGCACAGATACGCAGTATTTT
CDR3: CASSPSLGRTDTQYF

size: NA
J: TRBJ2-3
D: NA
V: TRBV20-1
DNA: TGCAGTGCTAGGCCCCGGATTCAATCGGATACGCAGTATTTT
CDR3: CSARPRIQSDTQYF